These 27 T cell receptor beta chains originate from one sample sequenced in a study of CD8 T cells in ankylosing spondylitis. One entry per CDR3 protein, called by TCRdb with MiXCR from the 5' RACE reads. The sample has about 340,000 distinct CDR3 sequences, 20% to 25% seen once. The sequenced material came from blood, either unsorted or a sorted T cell fraction (not recorded which). All receptors derive from a male donor with ankylosing spondylitis or in good health (not recorded which).

This chain links TRBV10-3 with TRBJ2-3; 11 nucleotides align to TRBD2. Germline V gives CDR1 ENHRY, CDR2 SYGVKD. This CDR3 is built from 14 residues. Unmatched junction bases numbered 1, after V lost 5 bases and J lost 3 bases. The CDR3 DNA reads as TGTGCCATCAGTACTAGCGGGGGAACAGATACGCAGTATTTT. Translating gives CAISTSGGTDTQYF.

The chain has TRBV5-6 and TRBJ2-5; TRBD2 matches at 7 bases. CDR1 is SGHDT and CDR2 is YYEEEE in the germline V gene. This CDR3 has 13 residues. The junction had 2 bases not matched to a gene; V was cut back by 4 bases and J by 2 bases. In DNA form, the CDR3 reads TGTGCCAGCAGCCTACTAGCGCAAGAGACCCAGTACTTC. It codes for CASSLLAQETQYF. Looking up the rest from reference TRBV5-6 and TRBJ2-5 gives the full variable domain: DAGVTQSPTHLIKTRGQQVTLRCSPKSGHDTVSWYQQALGQGPQFIFQYYEEEERQRGNFPDRFSGHQFPNYSSELNVNALLLGDSALYLCASSLLAQETQYFGPGTRLLVL.

CDR3 sequence: CASSSPAVVVTQYF. CDR3 sequence (DNA): TGTGCCAGCAGCTCGCCAGCGGTGGTCGTGACCCAGTACTTC. J is TRBJ2-5 and V is TRBV6-1, with D perhaps TRBD2 (5 bases). The CDR3 runs 14 residues. V was pared by 6 bases and J by 7 bases, with 18 bases between. Germline CDR1 MNHNS, CDR2 SASEGT.

In this sample, this clonotype turned up many times. The chain recombines TRBV20-1 with TRBJ2-7, with 9 bases lining up with TRBD2. The CDR3 has 16 residues. The junction had 6 bases not matched to a gene; V was cut back by 0 bases and J by 0 bases. Germline V CDR1 and CDR2: DFQATT, SNEGSKA (reference sequence). CDR3 nucleotide sequence: TGCAGTGCTAGAGATGAGGTAGCGGGGGACTCCTACGAGCAGTACTTC. Protein sequence: CSARDEVAGDSYEQYF.

This clonotype occurred a few times. The rearrangement joins TRBV28 to TRBJ1-1; TRBD1 matches at 8 bases. In germline, CDR1 is MDHEN, CDR2 SYDVKM. This CDR3 comprises 14 residues. J lost 7 bases, V lost 8 bases, and 12 bases had no gene match. The CDR3 nucleotides are TGTGCCAGCGGACTCCCCAGGGGGCATGATGAAGCTTTCTTT. This encodes CASGLPRGHDEAFF.

The chain combines TRBV20-1 with TRBJ1-6; the D gene is possibly TRBD1 (5 bases). Looked up from germline, CDR1 is DFQATT and CDR2 is SNEGSKA (reference sequence). The CDR3 loop spans 14 amino acids. The germline V and J ends were trimmed by 3 bases and 5 bases, with 11 bases remaining between them. The CDR3 sequence is CSASLPGDNSPLHF. The DNA of the CDR3 is TGCAGTGCTAGCTTACCGGGGGATAATTCACCCCTCCACTTT.

The chain joins TRBV29-1 to TRBJ2-3, with 7 bases aligning to TRBD1. The V gene end was trimmed by 7 bases and the J gene end by 1 base; junction bases not matched to a gene: 5. The CDR3 runs to 13 residues. CDR1 SQVTM and CDR2 ANQGSEA come from the germline V gene. The DNA for the CDR3 is TGCAGCGGACAGGGTTGGGGCACAGATACGCAGTATTTT. As protein: CSGQGWGTDTQYF.

This clonotype was seen a few times. The chain couples TRBV7-9 to TRBJ2-1; TRBD2 might be the D (6 bases). There are 14 residues in the CDR3. V was cut by 5 bases and J by 7 bases, with 15 bases left in between. The germline V gene has CDR1 SEHNR and CDR2 FQNEAQ (reference sequence). The CDR3 protein is CASSPRTNRNEQFF. Here the CDR3 DNA reads TGTGCCAGCAGCCCGCGGACTAACAGAAATGAGCAGTTCTTC.

The CDR3 bases are TGCAGCGTTGCGACTAGCGGGGGGCTAAAGAACCCCTACGAGCAGTACTTC. Its protein product is CSVATSGGLKNPYEQYF. The V gene is TRBV29-1, the J gene TRBJ2-7; 13 bases are shared with TRBD2. Germline-derived CDR1 and CDR2 are SQVTM and ANQGSEA. This CDR3 has 17 residues. V dropped 4 bases and J dropped 2; count of bases not matched to a gene: 11.

This clonotype was recorded once. The chain couples TRBV7-6 to TRBJ2-7, with D uncertain. The CDR3 is 14 amino acids. The V gene's germline CDR1 is SGHVS and CDR2 FNYEAQ. V was cut by 5 bases and J by 7 bases, with 18 bases left in between. The CDR3 nucleotides read TGTGCCAGCAGCCACCTGCTGGGGATGAATGAGCAGTACTTC. Translated: CASSHLLGMNEQYF.

This clonotype came up a few times. The chain links TRBV7-9 to TRBJ1-4, with 7 nucleotides matching TRBD1. V lost 5 bases to trimming and J lost 12 bases; unmatched junction nucleotides: 6. Germline V gene sequence: CDR1 SEHNR, CDR2 FQNEAQ (reference sequence). CDR3 length: 12 residues. CDR3 nucleotides: TGTGCCAGCAGCGAAATAGGGACAGAACTGTTTTTT. This translates into CASSEIGTELFF.

A few counts support this clonotype. The J gene is TRBJ2-5, the V gene TRBV6-5; perhaps TRBD1 as D (5 bases). V lost 0 bases and J lost 2, with 16 bases in between. Germline V lookup: CDR1 MNHEY, CDR2 SVGAGI. This CDR3 contains 17 residues. The CDR3 DNA reads TGTGCCAGCAGTTACTCTGGAAGCAGGGTTAATCAAGAGACCCAGTACTTC. Amino acids: CASSYSGSRVNQETQYF.

This clonotype was recorded a few times. The genes are TRBV6-5 and TRBJ2-7; 9 bases agree with TRBD2. V was clipped by 0 bases and J by 0 bases; unmatched bases: 3. From germline, CDR1 is MNHEY and CDR2 SVGAGI. The CDR3 runs 16 residues. CDR3 nucleotides: TGTGCCAGCAGTTACTCTGCGGGGGGGACCTCCTACGAGCAGTACTTC. Amino acid sequence: CASSYSAGGTSYEQYF.

This clonotype was recorded at least ten times. The rearrangement uses TRBV5-4 and TRBJ2-2; the D gene is possibly TRBD1 (6 bases). Trimming cost V 0 bases and J 0 bases, with 9 bases left between them. The CDR3 contains 16 residues. Germline values: CDR1 SGHNT, CDR2 YYREEE (reference sequence). The CDR3 DNA follows: TGTGCCAGCAGCTTGGGGACAGATTCGAACACCGGGGAGCTGTTTTTT. Encoded protein: CASSLGTDSNTGELFF.

The chain uses TRBV30 and TRBJ1-1; D is unresolved. The V and J ends lost 0 bases and 5 bases respectively, with 7 bases between them. CDR3 length equals 12 residues. Germline V gene sequence: CDR1 GTSNPN, CDR2 SVGIG (reference sequence). CDR3 nucleotides: TGTGCCTGGAGTGTTGCGGGGACTGAAGCTTTCTTT. Translated: CAWSVAGTEAFF.

The chain is built from TRBV30 and TRBJ2-6; 8 nucleotides align to TRBD1. With 2 bases clipped from V and 3 bases from J, the junction kept 6 bases outside the gene matches. The CDR3 has 16 amino acids. The germline gives CDR1 GTSNPN, CDR2 SVGIG (reference sequence). This chain's CDR3 is CAWSLGQGGGANVLTF. Written as DNA, the CDR3 is TGTGCCTGGAGTTTAGGACAGGGTGGTGGGGCCAACGTCCTGACTTTC.

The chain carries TRBV24-1 and TRBJ2-1; possible D gene TRBD1, 6 bases. This CDR3 comprises 16 residues. Trimming removed 3 bases from V and 0 bases from J, with 11 bases in between. The germline CDR1 and CDR2 sequences are KGHDR and SFDVKD. CDR3 nucleotide sequence: TGTGCCACCAGTGATGGGGGCTCAAGCTCCTACAATGAGCAGTTCTTC. Translated, it gives CATSDGGSSSYNEQFF.

The rearrangement uses TRBV10-2 and TRBJ2-7; D might be TRBD2 (6 bases). Germline CDR1 reads WSHSY; CDR2 reads SAAADI. This CDR3 region has 14 residues. Trimming took 4 bases from V and 1 from J, leaving 11 bases between them. The CDR3 is CASSGGGESYEQYF. Written as DNA, the CDR3 is TGCGCCAGCAGTGGGGGCGGGGAATCCTACGAGCAGTACTTC.

The J gene is TRBJ1-1, the V gene TRBV9; 7 nucleotides match TRBD1. CDR3 size: 15 residues. Trimming removed 4 bases from V and 0 bases from J; junction bases left unmatched: 6. Germline assignment: CDR1 SGDLS and CDR2 YYNGEE. CDR3 sequence reads: CASSKWGQLNTEAFF. The CDR3 bases are TGTGCCAGCAGCAAATGGGGACAGTTGAACACTGAAGCTTTCTTT.

This clonotype turned up a few times. V is TRBV6-1 and J is TRBJ1-2; D not resolved. V lost 4 bases and J 0 bases, leaving 6 bases between the germline ends. CDR1 is MNHNS and CDR2 is SASEGT in the germline V gene. The CDR3 length is 13 residues. In DNA form, the CDR3 reads TGTGCCAGCAGTGGGCGGACTAACTATGGCTACACCTTC. Protein sequence: CASSGRTNYGYTF.

This clonotype showed up just a few times. The chain joins TRBV7-9 to TRBJ2-1; D gene ambiguous. The CDR3 has 15 residues. The germline gives CDR1 SEHNR, CDR2 FQNEAQ (reference sequence). V lost 0 bases and J lost 5, with 11 bases in between. The CDR3 region has the DNA TGTGCCAGCAGCTTAGCGTCAGCCTTTAACAATGAGCAGTTCTTC. It encodes CASSLASAFNNEQFF.

This clonotype has a handful of counts. The chain uses TRBV7-2 and TRBJ2-1, with 12 bases fitting TRBD2. Germline lookup yields CDR1 SGHTA and CDR2 FQGNSA. V lost 5 bases to trimming and J lost 4 bases; unmatched junction nucleotides: 9. The CDR3 loop spans 17 amino acids. In DNA, the CDR3 is TGTGCCAGCAGCGTATCACTAGCGGGGGGACTTTACAATGAGCAGTTCTTC. As protein: CASSVSLAGGLYNEQFF.

This chain uses TRBV20-1 with TRBJ1-2; no reliable D call. The CDR3 consists of 11 residues. V lost 6 bases to trimming and J lost 6 bases, with 11 bases between them. Germline values: CDR1 DFQATT, CDR2 SNEGSKA (reference sequence). The chain's CDR3 is CSAAVGDGYTF. The CDR3 DNA is TGCAGTGCCGCAGTTGGAGATGGCTACACCTTC.

This chain uses TRBV12-3 or TRBV12-4 with TRBJ2-7; D uncertain. CDR3 length: 11 residues. The V gene lost 5 bases and the J gene lost 4 bases, with 6 bases spanning the gap. The CDR3 DNA reads TGTGCCAGCAGTCCCAAATACGAGCAGTACTTC. Translated, it gives CASSPKYEQYF.

This clonotype was counted at least ten times. The gene calls are TRBV4-1 and TRBJ2-2; D perhaps matches TRBD2 (5 bases). Trimming shortened V by 3 bases and J by 5 bases, and 13 bases separated the two germline ends. The CDR3 is 15 amino acids. The germline V gene encodes CDR1 MGHRA and CDR2 YSYEKL. In DNA form, the CDR3 reads TGCGCCAGCAGCCACCCCGGAGGCATAACCGGGGAGCTGTTTTTT. Translation: CASSHPGGITGELFF.

A few counts support this clonotype. The V and J genes are TRBV10-2 and TRBJ2-3, with 8 bases lining up with TRBD2. V was pared by 8 bases and J by 2 bases, with 6 bases of the junction left unmatched. Per germline, CDR1 WSHSY and CDR2 SAAADI. CDR3 length equals 14 residues. The CDR3 is CASGGAGATDTQYF. The CDR3 region has the DNA TGCGCCAGCGGAGGAGCGGGGGCCACAGATACGCAGTATTTT.

This clonotype has a handful of counts. The V gene is TRBV19, the J gene TRBJ1-1, with D hard to call. Trimming took 1 base from V and 5 from J, leaving 11 bases between them. Germline V lookup: CDR1 LNHDA, CDR2 SQIVND (reference sequence). The CDR3 totals 14 residues. The CDR3 spells CASSIGQWATEAFF. In DNA, the CDR3 is TGTGCCAGTAGTATAGGGCAGTGGGCGACTGAAGCTTTCTTT.